The source of this T cell receptor (beta chain) is a study of post-analysis software for immune sequencing data. This clonotype was counted only a few times. Its matching antigen is unknown. The authors incorporated unique molecular identifiers into the TCR beta cDNA libraries. TCRdb redid the calling of the PCR reads with MiXCR, one entry per CDR3 protein. The sample has about 820,000 distinct CDR3 sequences; approximately 50% are singletons. Study results and limitations: Relative to controls, patients with multiple sclerosis showed significantly lower normalized Chao1 diversity. Patients used about five TRBV segments, including TRBV5-6, TRBV5-1 and TRBV20-1, more often than controls.

The germline CDR1 and CDR2 sequences are SGDLS and YYNGEE. This CDR3 has 15 amino acids. The V segment lost 4 bases and the J segment 10 bases; nucleotides outside the gene matches: 11. The rearrangement links TRBV9 to TRBJ1-6; 7 bases map to TRBD1. The receptor was derived from a girl between 5 and 17 years old with multiple sclerosis. Sequencing used blood. CDR3 in DNA: TGTGCCAGCAGCTTTACGGAGGGGGCCGGGTCACCCCTCCACTTT. Its translation: CASSFTEGAGSPLHF. Using reference TRBV9 and TRBJ1-6 for the parts outside the CDR3, the full variable domain is DSGVTQTPKHLITATGQRVTLRCSPRSGDLSVYWYQQSLDQGLQFLIQYYNGEERAKGNILERFSAQQFPDLHSELNLSSLELGDSALYFCASSFTEGAGSPLHFGNGTRLTVT.